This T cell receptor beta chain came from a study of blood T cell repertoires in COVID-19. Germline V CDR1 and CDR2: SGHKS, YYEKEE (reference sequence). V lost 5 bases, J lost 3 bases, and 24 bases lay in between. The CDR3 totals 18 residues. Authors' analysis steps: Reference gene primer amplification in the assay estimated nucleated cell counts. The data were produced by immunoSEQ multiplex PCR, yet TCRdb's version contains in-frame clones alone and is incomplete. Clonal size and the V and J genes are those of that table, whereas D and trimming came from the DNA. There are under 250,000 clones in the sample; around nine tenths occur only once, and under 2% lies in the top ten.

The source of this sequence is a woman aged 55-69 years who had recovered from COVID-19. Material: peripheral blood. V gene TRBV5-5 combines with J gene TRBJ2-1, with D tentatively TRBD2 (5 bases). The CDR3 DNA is TGTGCCAGCAGTTCCTCGGGGTCTTTACCGACACACTACAATGAGCAGTTCTTC. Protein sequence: CASSSSGSLPTHYNEQFF.